A single sample is the source of the 9 T cell receptor beta chains below, sequenced in a study of blood T cell repertoires in COVID-19. Clones were read by immunoSEQ multiplex PCR, and TCRdb kept only the in-frame ones, dropping some. The sample lists 210,000 or so clones, approximately 90% seen once, with 10% to 11% in the top ten. The sample taken for sequencing was PBMCs or T cells enriched from blood (not recorded which). The source of these receptors is a man aged 25-45 years who had recovered from COVID-19.

This chain joins TRBV11-2 and TRBJ1-1; 9 bases are a match to TRBD1. Germline V CDR1 and CDR2: SGHAT, FQNNGV. The CDR3 totals 17 residues. J lost 6 bases, V lost 5 bases, and 16 bases had no gene match. This CDR3 reads CASSGGTGTGQRAEAFF. The DNA of the CDR3 is TGTGCCAGCAGCGGAGGAACCGGGACAGGGCAACGAGCTGAAGCTTTCTTT.

The CDR3 loop reads CASSPSVQTSALRSSYEQYF. Written as DNA, the CDR3 is TGTGCCAGCTCCCCAAGCGTCCAGACTAGCGCCTTGAGGAGCTCCTACGAGCAGTACTTC. J is TRBJ2-7 and V is TRBV18; 8 bases match TRBD2. Trimming removed 6 bases from V and 0 bases from J; junction bases left unmatched: 22. CDR1 is KGHSH and CDR2 is LQKENI in the germline V gene. This CDR3 is 20 amino acids long.

The chain carries TRBV9 and TRBJ1-6; D is perhaps TRBD1 (6 bases). Trimming took 0 bases from V and 7 from J, leaving 11 bases between them. There are 15 residues in the CDR3. Germline-derived CDR1 and CDR2 are SGDLS and YYNGEE. CDR3 nucleotides: TGTGCCAGCAGCGTAGGGACAGTCCCAAATTCACCCCTCCACTTT. This translates into CASSVGTVPNSPLHF. The full variable domain, rest sourced from reference TRBV9 and TRBJ1-6, is DSGVTQTPKHLITATGQRVTLRCSPRSGDLSVYWYQQSLDQGLQFLIQYYNGEERAKGNILERFSAQQFPDLHSELNLSSLELGDSALYFCASSVGTVPNSPLHFGNGTRLTVT.

The V and J genes are TRBV3-1 (or the pseudogene TRBV3-2) and TRBJ2-7, with 14 bases fitting TRBD2. The trim removed 3 bases at V and 6 bases at J, leaving 4 bases unmatched. Germline-derived CDR1 and CDR2 are LGHDT and YNNKEL (reference sequence). The CDR3 consists of 15 residues. The CDR3: CASSQGTSGRGEQYF. In DNA, the CDR3 is TGTGCCAGCAGCCAGGGGACTAGCGGGAGAGGCGAGCAGTACTTC.

V and J are TRBV6-5 and TRBJ1-6; 7 nucleotides agree with TRBD1. The CDR3 totals 15 residues. The germline V gene has CDR1 MNHEY and CDR2 SVGAGI. The trim removed 10 bases at V and 7 bases at J, leaving 13 bases unmatched. The CDR3 protein is CAIRRTGTANSPLHF. Here the CDR3 DNA reads TGTGCCATCCGGCGAACCGGGACAGCAAATTCACCCCTCCACTTT.

The CDR3 region has the DNA TGTGCCAGCAGCTCCCCCCCCGGTCACGGTTCTAGCACAGATACGCAGTATTTT. Translating gives CASSSPPGHGSSTDTQYF. The chain combines TRBV7-2 with TRBJ2-3, with D unresolved. V lost 4 bases, J lost 0 bases, and 20 bases lay in between. The CDR3 totals 18 residues. CDR1 and CDR2 (germline): SGHTA, FQGNSA.

This chain links TRBV4-1 with TRBJ2-1; TRBD1 aligns across 8 bases. The CDR3 sequence is 14 residues long. Germline CDR1 MGHRA, CDR2 YSYEKL. With V trimmed by 4 bases and J by 7 bases, 6 bases remained unmatched. CDR3 nucleotide sequence: TGCGCCAGCAGCCGGGGACAGGTGGTTAATGAGCAGTTCTTC. Its translation is CASSRGQVVNEQFF.

The chain recombines TRBV4-2 with TRBJ1-2; tentatively, D is TRBD1 (6 bases). The V and J ends lost 4 bases and 2 bases respectively, with 20 bases between them. Looked up from germline, CDR1 is LGHNA and CDR2 is YNFKEQ. The length of the CDR3 is 17 residues. CDR3: CASSPRGARGNNYGYTF. CDR3 in DNA: TGTGCCAGCAGCCCACGGGGGGCCAGGGGCAACAACTATGGCTACACCTTC.

The chain links TRBV7-2 to TRBJ2-7; 9 nucleotides agree with TRBD2. The CDR3 totals 15 residues. Germline CDR1 is SGHTA and CDR2 is FQGNSA. Trimming took 2 bases from V and 3 from J; bases not matched to a gene: 5. CDR3 in amino acids: CASSLPGLAGYEQYF. The CDR3 nucleotides are TGTGCCAGCAGCTTACCGGGACTAGCAGGCTACGAGCAGTACTTC.